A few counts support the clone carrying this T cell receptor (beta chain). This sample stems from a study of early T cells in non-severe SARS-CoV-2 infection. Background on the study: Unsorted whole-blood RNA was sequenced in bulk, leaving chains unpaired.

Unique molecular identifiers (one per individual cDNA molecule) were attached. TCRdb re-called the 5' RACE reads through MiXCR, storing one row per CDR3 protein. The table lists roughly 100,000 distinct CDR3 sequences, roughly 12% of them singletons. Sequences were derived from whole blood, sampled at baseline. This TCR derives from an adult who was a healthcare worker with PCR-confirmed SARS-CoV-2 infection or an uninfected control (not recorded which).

CDR3 region: CASRPISGGNQPQHF. Written as DNA, the CDR3 is TGTGCCAGCAGACCCATCAGTGGGGGGAATCAGCCCCAGCATTTT. V usage is TRBV4-2 and J usage is TRBJ1-5, with D perhaps matching TRBD1 (5 bases). V shed 6 bases and J shed 4 bases, with 16 bases lying between them. This CDR3 spans 15 amino acids. Per the germline V gene, CDR1 is LGHNA and CDR2 is YNFKEQ.